Below, one TCR beta chain is given with its context. Its matching antigen is unknown. The data were produced by immunoSEQ multiplex PCR, yet TCRdb's version contains in-frame clones alone and is incomplete. The repertoire consists of over 25,000 clones, with about three quarters occurring once and the leading ten covering more than 20%. Trimming stripped 5 bases from V and 2 bases from J, with 9 bases between. CDR1 is SGHVS, CDR2 FQNEAQ, per germline. This CDR3 has 13 residues. This sample was included in a study of CD4 T cells in relation to SARS-CoV-2 and coronaviruses. Study details: After roughly 11 days of antigen culture, PBMC TCR beta CDR3s were sequenced. The restricting HLA molecule for shared crossreactive spike epitopes was mapped.

The unexposed donors gave CD4+ T cells in about 2010-2019, prior to COVID-19. Isolation of CD4+ T cells took place after about 9 days in culture. Cultures received half-medium IL-2 refreshes on days 3 and 7. The clonotype originates from a human donor in good health. Material: CD4+ T cells from PBMCs, cultured in vitro. The V and J genes are TRBV7-8 and TRBJ2-5; no definite D call. The CDR3: CASSIRMQETQYF. The CDR3, as DNA: TGTGCCAGCAGCATACGGATGCAAGAGACCCAGTACTTC. Combining the CDR3 with reference TRBV7-8 and TRBJ2-5 gives the whole variable domain GAGVSQSPRYKVAKRGQDVALRCDPISGHVSLFWYQQALGQGPEFLTYFQNEAQLDKSGLPSDRFFAERPEGSVSTLKIQRTQQEDSAVYLCASSIRMQETQYFGPGTRLLVL.